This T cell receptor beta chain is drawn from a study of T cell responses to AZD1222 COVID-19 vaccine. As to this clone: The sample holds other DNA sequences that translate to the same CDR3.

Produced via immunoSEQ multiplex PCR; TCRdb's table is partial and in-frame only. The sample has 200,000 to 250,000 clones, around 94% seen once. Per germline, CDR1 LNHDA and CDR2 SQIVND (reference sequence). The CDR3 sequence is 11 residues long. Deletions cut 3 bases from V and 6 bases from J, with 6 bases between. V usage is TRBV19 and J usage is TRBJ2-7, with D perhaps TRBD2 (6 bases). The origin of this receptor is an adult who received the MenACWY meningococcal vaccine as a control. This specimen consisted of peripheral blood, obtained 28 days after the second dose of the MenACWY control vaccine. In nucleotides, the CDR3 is TGTGCCAGTAGTATCGGGGGCGAGCAGTACTTC. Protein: CASSIGGEQYF. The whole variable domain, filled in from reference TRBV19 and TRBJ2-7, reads DGGITQSPKYLFRKEGQNVTLSCEQNLNHDAMYWYRQDPGQGLRLIYYSQIVNDFQKGDIAEGYSVSREKKESFPLTVTSAQKNPTAFYLCASSIGGEQYFGPGTRLTVT.